The 9 T cell receptor beta chains presented below share a single source sample, sequenced in a study of cytomegalovirus exposure and HLA in healthy donors. TCRdb's table, derived via immunoSEQ multiplex PCR, lists solely in-frame clones and lacks some. This sample yields a few hundred thousand clones, of which approximately 88% are seen a single time; around 15% belongs to the top ten. The sample was PBMCs. Receptor source: a woman aged 25 to 45 in good health and CMV-seropositive.

Note on this clone: The sample has other DNA sequences that encode this CDR3 too. This chain uses TRBV6-5 with TRBJ2-7; 7 bases agree with TRBD2. Trimming at V came to 9 bases and at J to 4 bases, leaving 3 bases not matched to a gene. Germline V gives CDR1 MNHEY, CDR2 SVGAGI. CDR3 length: 11 amino acids. The CDR3 protein is CASRTSYEQYF. CDR3 DNA sequence: TGTGCCAGTAGGACTAGTTACGAGCAGTACTTC.

The chain has TRBV7-6 and TRBJ1-1; 10 bases line up with TRBD1. Trimming at V came to 3 bases and at J to 5 bases, leaving 9 bases not matched to a gene. This CDR3 has 16 amino acids. Germline V gene lookup returns CDR1 SGHVS and CDR2 FNYEAQ. DNA of the CDR3: TGTGCCAGCAGCTTCCACCGGGACAGGGGAGAAACTGAAGCTTTCTTT. Protein: CASSFHRDRGETEAFF. Drawing the rest from reference TRBV7-6 and TRBJ1-1, the complete variable domain is GAGVSQSPRYKVTKRGQDVALRCDPISGHVSLYWYRQALGQGPEFLTYFNYEAQQDKSGLPNDRFSAERPEGSISTLTIQRTEQRDSAMYRCASSFHRDRGETEAFFGQGTRLTVV.

This rearrangement joins TRBV5-1 to TRBJ2-3, with D uncertain. Trimming shortened V by 0 bases and J by 1 base, and 3 bases separated the two germline ends. This CDR3 is built from 13 residues. Germline V gene sequence: CDR1 SGHRS, CDR2 YFSETQ. CDR3 nucleotide sequence: TGCGCCAGCAGCTTGGATGGCACAGATACGCAGTATTTT. Translated, it gives CASSLDGTDTQYF. Full variable domain (rest looked up from reference TRBV5-1 and TRBJ2-3): KAGVTQTPRYLIKTRGQQVTLSCSPISGHRSVSWYQQTPGQGLQFLFEYFSETQRNKGNFPGRFSGRQFSNSRSEMNVSTLELGDSALYLCASSLDGTDTQYFGPGTRLTVL.

This sequence joins TRBV6-1 and TRBJ2-7, with no clear D. The V gene's germline CDR1 is MNHNS and CDR2 SASEGT. V dropped 6 bases and J dropped 2 bases, with 11 bases sitting between them. The CDR3 has 13 residues. DNA of the CDR3: TGTGCCAGCAGCCTGCCCGTTACCTACGAGCAGTACTTC. Protein product: CASSLPVTYEQYF.

V gene TRBV7-8 combines with J gene TRBJ1-2; D perhaps matches TRBD1 (5 bases). CDR3 length: 14 amino acids. V dropped 3 bases and J dropped 4 bases, with 12 bases sitting between them. Germline CDR1 SGHVS, CDR2 FQNEAQ. CDR3 protein: CASSFTGVSYGYTF. DNA of the CDR3: TGTGCCAGCAGCTTTACAGGAGTAAGCTATGGCTACACCTTC. The full variable domain, rest sourced from reference TRBV7-8 and TRBJ1-2, is GAGVSQSPRYKVAKRGQDVALRCDPISGHVSLFWYQQALGQGPEFLTYFQNEAQLDKSGLPSDRFFAERPEGSVSTLKIQRTQQEDSAVYLCASSFTGVSYGYTFGSGTRLTVV.

CDR3 nucleotides: TGTGCCACAACGGGGGGAAATGAAAAACTGTTTTTT. As protein: CATTGGNEKLFF. This rearrangement joins TRBV10-3 to TRBJ1-4, with D possibly TRBD1 on 5 matching bases. The V end lost 10 bases, the J end lost 5 bases, and 11 bases lay between the germline ends. Germline V gene data show CDR1 as ENHRY and CDR2 as SYGVKD. CDR3 length: 12 amino acids.

The CDR3 nucleotides are TGTGCCAGCTCTAGCGGTCACAATGAGCAGTTCTTC. This encodes CASSSGHNEQFF. The chain carries TRBV2 and TRBJ2-1; 7 bases line up with TRBD2. V was pared by 8 bases and J by 5 bases, with 3 bases of the junction left unmatched. Germline lookup yields CDR1 SNHLY and CDR2 FYNNEI. The CDR3 loop spans 12 amino acids.

This sequence joins TRBV6-1 and TRBJ1-5; TRBD1 matches 8 bases. CDR3 size: 17 residues. Looked up from germline, CDR1 is MNHNS and CDR2 is SASEGT. The V gene end was trimmed by 4 bases and the J gene end by 2 bases; junction bases not matched to a gene: 10. The CDR3 DNA is TGTGCCAGCAGTGTAAGGGTGGGACAGGTTGGCAATCAGCCCCAGCATTTT. Residues: CASSVRVGQVGNQPQHF.

The chain has TRBV19 and TRBJ1-5; maybe TRBD1 (6 bases). V gave up 4 bases and J gave up 7 bases, with 17 bases separating them. Germline-derived CDR1 and CDR2 are LNHDA and SQIVND (reference sequence). The CDR3 spans 15 residues. The CDR3 DNA reads TGTGCCAGTAGTACTCGAACAGGGTCTAAGCAGCCCCAGCATTTT. Amino acid sequence: CASSTRTGSKQPQHF.